This T cell receptor beta chain was sequenced for a study of shared clonotypes between healthy human individuals. This CDR3 spans 12 amino acids. Trimming stripped 2 bases from V and 7 bases from J, with 6 bases between. Germline loops: CDR1 MGHRA, CDR2 YSYEKL. The assay was immunoSEQ multiplex PCR, and TCRdb's table has in-frame clones only and misses some. The repertoire has roughly 400,000 clones, 96% of them found once; the top ten carry around 0.32%. Material: memory CD8+ T cells sorted from blood. The subset here: CD45RO+ cells pooled with CCR7-negative TemRA cells. The V and J genes are TRBV4-1 and TRBJ2-4, with a weak D call TRBD1 (6 bases). The receptor was isolated from a young man in good health. The CDR3 nucleotides are TGCGCCAGCAGCCAACAGGGGAACATTCAGTACTTC. Encoded protein: CASSQQGNIQYF.